This is a list of T cell receptor beta chains from one sample in a study of cytomegalovirus exposure and HLA in healthy donors. Measured with immunoSEQ multiplex PCR; TCRdb has only the in-frame clones, and not every one. The sample lists approximately 97,000 clones, about 81% occurring once. Sequences were obtained from PBMCs. The receptor set was obtained from a man aged 40-49 years in good health and CMV-seropositive. The CDR3 runs from the conserved cysteine through the conserved F or W. The D gene is left open where the match is weak. Clone size, where shown, is once, few, many, or a class for clones that have expanded.

size	D	V	J	CDR3	DNA
NA	TRBD1	TRBV7-9	TRBJ1-6	CASSLWDRGFSPLHF	TGTGCCAGCAGCTTATGGGACAGGGGTTTTTCACCCCTCCACTTT
NA	NA	TRBV29-1	TRBJ2-1	CSVQGDRPYNEQFF	TGCAGCGTTCAGGGTGACAGGCCCTACAATGAGCAGTTCTTC
NA	TRBD2	TRBV7-9	TRBJ2-7	CSSSITGGGRYEQYF	TGTTCCAGCAGCATTACGGGGGGGGGCCGCTACGAGCAGTACTTC
NA	TRBD2	TRBV30	TRBJ2-5	CACILAGRKETQYF	TGTGCCTGTATTTTAGCGGGACGGAAAGAGACCCAGTACTTC
NA	NA	TRBV27	TRBJ2-7	CASSSLLGPHLEQYF	TGTGCCAGCAGTTCCCTACTGGGGCCCCACTTGGAGCAGTACTTC
NA	NA	TRBV6-5	TRBJ2-5	CASSSTTWVETQYF	TGTGCCAGCAGTTCCACGACTTGGGTGGAGACCCAGTACTTC
few	NA	TRBV4-1	TRBJ2-6	CASSQFRGYQSGANVLTF	TGCGCCAGCAGCCAATTTAGGGGGTACCAATCTGGGGCCAACGTCCTGACTTTC
NA	TRBD2	TRBV6-5	TRBJ2-1	CASSRRGGAGNEQFF	TGTGCCAGCAGTCGGAGGGGAGGGGCAGGGAATGAGCAGTTCTTC
NA	NA	TRBV19	TRBJ2-7	CATRGAGTEYEQYF	TGTGCCACCCGGGGAGCCGGTACGGAATACGAGCAGTACTTC
NA	NA	TRBV18	TRBJ2-7	CASSDTDEQYF	TGTGCCAGCTCAGATACAGACGAGCAGTACTTC
NA	TRBD1	TRBV5-1	TRBJ1-2	CASSLGQGAYGYTF	TGCGCCAGCAGCTTGGGGCAGGGGGCCTATGGCTACACCTTC
NA	NA	TRBV30	TRBJ2-6	CAFQPLAFSGANVLTF	TGTGCCTTCCAACCCCTGGCATTTTCTGGGGCCAACGTCCTGACTTTC
NA	NA	TRBV9	TRBJ2-5	CASSVLDGQGGAQHF	TGTGCCAGCAGCGTCCTAGACGGTCAAGGTGGGGCCCAGCACTTC
NA	NA	TRBV7-2	TRBJ1-2	CASSLEEGANYGYTF	TGTGCCAGCAGCTTAGAAGAGGGAGCTAACTATGGCTACACCTTC
few	TRBD1	TRBV28	TRBJ1-5	CASRYGQANQPQHF	TGTGCCAGCAGATACGGACAGGCAAATCAGCCCCAGCATTTT
NA	TRBD2	TRBV4-1	TRBJ2-2	CASSPRAGLGPGELFF	TGCGCCAGCAGCCCCCGAGCGGGACTGGGCCCCGGGGAGCTGTTTTTT
NA	TRBD1	TRBV6-1	TRBJ1-1	CASRRQGQPNTEAFF	TGTGCCAGCAGACGCCAGGGACAGCCGAACACTGAAGCTTTCTTT
few	TRBD1	TRBV5-1	TRBJ1-6	CASSTDREISPLHF	TGCGCCAGCAGCACGGACAGGGAAATTTCACCCCTCCACTTT
NA	TRBD2	TRBV9	TRBJ2-1	CASSVVGGLYNEQFF	TGTGCCAGCAGCGTAGTTGGGGGACTATACAATGAGCAGTTCTTC
few	TRBD1	TRBV5-1	TRBJ1-4	CASSVTGENEKLFF	TGCGCCAGCAGCGTGACAGGGGAGAATGAAAAACTGTTTTTT
NA	NA	TRBV6-5	TRBJ1-3	CASSYSQGSGNTIYF	TGTGCCAGCAGTTACTCTCAGGGTTCTGGCAACACCATATATTTT
few	NA	TRBV6-6	TRBJ2-2	CASSPPGTTRTGELFF	TGTGCCAGCAGTCCCCCCGGCACAACGAGGACCGGGGAGCTGTTTTTT
NA	NA	TRBV11-2	TRBJ2-3	CASSLMPPSSFADTQYF	TGTGCCAGCAGCTTAATGCCCCCTTCTAGCTTCGCAGATACGCAGTATTTT
NA	TRBD1	TRBV29-1	TRBJ1-1	CSVEDRLGQLEAFF	TGCAGCGTTGAAGATCGTTTGGGACAGCTAGAAGCTTTCTTT
NA	NA	TRBV9	TRBJ1-5	CASSVEGGLGQPQHF	TGTGCCAGCAGCGTAGAGGGAGGACTAGGACAGCCCCAGCATTTT
few	NA	TRBV5-1	TRBJ1-2	CASRQQNYGYTF	TGCGCCAGCCGACAGCAGAACTATGGCTACACCTTC
NA	TRBD1	TRBV11-2	TRBJ2-1	CASSLDLKGQSNDEQFF	TGTGCCAGCAGCTTAGATCTTAAGGGACAGTCTAACGATGAGCAGTTCTTC
NA	NA	TRBV11-2	TRBJ1-5	CASSLWAGVGQPQHF	TGTGCCAGCAGCTTATGGGCAGGGGTTGGTCAGCCCCAGCATTTT
NA	TRBD2	TRBV6-1	TRBJ2-1	CASSGLAGVLNEQFF	TGTGCCAGCAGTGGTTTAGCGGGAGTGTTAAATGAGCAGTTCTTC
NA	TRBD1	TRBV7-3	TRBJ2-5	CASSATGTAQETQYF	TGTGCCAGCAGCGCAACTGGGACAGCCCAAGAGACCCAGTACTTC
NA	TRBD1	TRBV19	TRBJ2-5	CASSPTGGPVWSQYF	TGTGCCAGTAGTCCTACAGGGGGCCCAGTTTGGTCCCAGTACTTC
NA	NA	TRBV10-2	TRBJ2-2	CASSDGGHTGELFF	TGCGCCAGCAGTGACGGGGGGCATACCGGGGAGCTGTTTTTT
once	NA	TRBV10-3	TRBJ1-1	CAINPGVSNTEAFF	TGTGCCATCAATCCAGGGGTATCGAACACTGAAGCTTTCTTT
NA	NA	TRBV5-1	TRBJ2-3	CASSPDRPSTDTQYF	TGCGCCAGCAGCCCGGACAGACCTAGCACAGATACGCAGTATTTT
NA	NA	TRBV19	TRBJ2-5	CASSIDLGIASPRETQYF	TGTGCCAGTAGTATAGATCTGGGGATAGCGTCCCCCAGAGAGACCCAGTACTTC
NA	NA	TRBV6-6	TRBJ1-4	CASSYDGAPNEKLFF	TGTGCCAGCAGTTACGACGGAGCGCCTAATGAAAAACTGTTTTTT
NA	NA	TRBV10-1	TRBJ2-1	CASREGRTRNEQFF	TGCGCCAGCAGGGAGGGCCGAACTAGGAATGAGCAGTTCTTC
NA	NA	TRBV19	TRBJ2-2	CASMWGVEAGELFF	TGTGCCAGTATGTGGGGGGTAGAGGCCGGGGAGCTGTTTTTT
NA	NA	TRBV27	TRBJ2-1	CASSLSRRGGDYNEQFF	TGTGCCAGCAGTTTATCCCGGAGGGGGGGGGACTACAATGAGCAGTTCTTC
NA	NA	TRBV30	TRBJ2-6	CAWTPEAGANVLTF	TGTGCCTGGACCCCCGAGGCTGGGGCCAACGTCCTGACTTTC
once	TRBD2	TRBV7-3	TRBJ2-3	CASSRDLPGGRDTQYF	TGTGCCAGCAGCAGAGATTTACCGGGGGGGAGAGATACGCAGTATTTT
NA	TRBD1	TRBV5-1	TRBJ1-4	CASSPGDRGNEKLFF	TGCGCCAGCAGCCCGGGGGACAGGGGGAATGAAAAACTGTTTTTT